The rows below give T cell receptor beta chains drawn from one sample of a study of cytomegalovirus exposure and HLA in healthy donors. Produced via immunoSEQ multiplex PCR; TCRdb's table is partial and in-frame only. The sample shows roughly 220,000 clones, and about 1% sits with its ten largest clones. Sequencing was carried out using PBMCs. The receptors derive from a girl aged 2 to 9 in good health and CMV-seropositive. Both conserved end residues are part of each CDR3. The D gene is left open where the match is weak.

>TRBJ2-1|TRBD1|TRBV29-1
CSGSQGVPYNEQFF
TGCAGCGGCTCGCAGGGGGTTCCATACAATGAGCAGTTCTTC
>TRBJ2-1|.|TRBV7-2
CASSLKGVRGRGADEQFF
TGTGCCAGCAGCCTCAAAGGAGTGAGAGGCCGGGGGGCCGATGAGCAGTTCTTC
>TRBJ1-2|TRBD1|TRBV19
CASRPPGQANYGYTF
TGTGCCAGTAGGCCACCTGGACAGGCGAACTATGGCTACACCTTC
>TRBJ2-3|.|TRBV10-3
CAISESRVTDTQYF
TGTGCCATCAGTGAGTCGAGGGTTACAGATACGCAGTATTTT
>TRBJ2-7|.|TRBV6-1
CASSTSRRGSYEQYF
TGTGCCAGCAGTACCAGCCGTAGAGGCTCCTACGAGCAGTACTTC
>TRBJ1-2|.|TRBV6-5
CAGSQGYGYTF
TGTGCCGGCAGTCAGGGTTATGGCTACACCTTC
>TRBJ2-1|TRBD2|TRBV20-1
CSARVGLGLFF
TGCAGTGCTAGAGTGGGACTAGGGTTGTTCTTC
>TRBJ1-1|TRBD1|TRBV29-1
CSVEDGTGGGNTEAFF
TGCAGCGTTGAAGATGGGACAGGGGGGGGGAACACTGAAGCTTTCTTT
>TRBJ2-7|.|TRBV2
CASTLTGDEQYF
TGTGCCAGCACGCTGACAGGAGACGAGCAGTACTTC
>TRBJ1-4|TRBD1|TRBV14
CASSHPGQGAEKLFF
TGTGCCAGCAGCCACCCGGGACAGGGGGCTGAAAAACTGTTTTTT
>TRBJ2-3|.|TRBV5-1
CASSLDGSEGAPDTQYF
TGCGCCAGCAGCTTGGATGGCAGTGAAGGGGCACCAGATACGCAGTATTTT
>TRBJ1-2|TRBD1|TRBV4-1
CASSRGTGDIFGYTF
TGCGCCAGCAGCCGCGGAACAGGGGACATATTCGGCTACACCTTC
>TRBJ1-1|TRBD1|TRBV5-4
CASSLQGVNTEAFF
TGTGCCAGCAGCTTACAGGGGGTGAACACTGAAGCTTTCTTT
>TRBJ1-5|.|TRBV27
CASSLGPVSNQPQHF
TGTGCCAGCAGTTTAGGGCCCGTGAGCAATCAGCCCCAGCATTTT
>TRBJ2-7|TRBD2|TRBV28
CASSLSGTSGFYEQYF
TGTGCCAGCAGTTTAAGCGGGACTAGCGGGTTCTACGAGCAGTACTTC
>TRBJ2-1|TRBD2|TRBV5-1
CASSSGTNENNEQFF
TGCGCCAGCAGCTCCGGGACTAACGAAAACAATGAGCAGTTCTTC
>TRBJ2-3|TRBD1|TRBV5-4
CASSLGDRGRTDTQYF
TGTGCCAGCAGCTTGGGAGACAGGGGGCGAACAGATACGCAGTATTTT
>TRBJ2-6|.|TRBV30
CAWTPSVANVLTF
TGTGCCTGGACCCCCTCGGTGGCCAACGTCCTGACTTTC
>TRBJ1-2|.|TRBV19
CASSIAVGQHNYGYTF
TGTGCCAGTAGTATAGCGGTTGGACAGCATAACTATGGCTACACCTTC
>TRBJ1-2|.|TRBV7-9
CASSSGGDVGGYTF
TGTGCCAGCAGCTCCGGGGGAGATGTCGGTGGCTACACCTTC
>TRBJ1-3|TRBD1|TRBV28
CASSQGTGGGNTIYF
TGTGCCAGCAGTCAAGGGACAGGGGGAGGAAACACCATATATTTT
>TRBJ1-1|.|TRBV9
CASSVGRVMNTEAFF
TGTGCCAGCAGCGTAGGCCGGGTAATGAACACTGAAGCTTTCTTT
>TRBJ1-4|.|TRBV11-2
CASSLGLGRQENEKLFF
TGTGCCAGCAGCTTAGGTTTAGGGAGACAGGAAAATGAAAAACTGTTTTTT
>TRBJ2-2|TRBD2|TRBV5-1
CASSAEAGVNTGELFF
TGCGCCAGCAGCGCGGAAGCGGGAGTGAACACCGGGGAGCTGTTTTTT
>TRBJ2-3|TRBD2|TRBV5-4
CASSWGLAGDSQAQYF
TGTGCCAGCAGCTGGGGACTAGCGGGAGACTCGCAGGCGCAGTATTTT
>TRBJ2-4|TRBD2|TRBV28
CASSTRLAGKAKNIQYF
TGTGCCAGCAGTACCAGACTAGCGGGAAAAGCCAAAAACATTCAGTACTTC
>TRBJ2-7|TRBD1|TRBV27
CASRAHDIEGTGHGEQYF
TGTGCCAGCAGAGCTCACGACATCGAGGGGACAGGCCACGGGGAGCAGTACTTC
>TRBJ2-7|TRBD2|TRBV6-5
CASSWTSGAYEQYF
TGTGCCAGCAGCTGGACTAGCGGGGCCTACGAGCAGTACTTC
>TRBJ2-7|.|TRBV4-1
CASSQRQALYEQYF
TGCGCCAGCAGCCAGAGACAGGCCCTCTACGAGCAGTACTTC
>TRBJ2-5|TRBD1|TRBV5-1
CASSRGQEPPRKYF
TGCGCCAGCAGCCGCGGACAGGAACCTCCACGCAAGTACTTC
>TRBJ2-5|TRBD1|TRBV5-1
CASRRTGGQETQYF
TGCGCCAGCAGGAGGACAGGGGGCCAAGAGACCCAGTACTTC
>TRBJ2-7|.|TRBV28
CASSFLGSLAYEQYF
TGTGCCAGCAGTTTTCTAGGCAGTCTCGCCTACGAGCAGTACTTC
>TRBJ2-5|TRBD1|TRBV6-6
CASSSGQGVEETQYF
TGTGCCAGCAGTTCGGGACAGGGGGTAGAAGAGACCCAGTACTTC
>TRBJ1-3|.|TRBV5-1
CASSRSTGDAGNTIYF
TGCGCCAGCAGCAGGAGCACGGGGGACGCTGGAAACACCATATATTTT
>TRBJ2-3|TRBD2|TRBV10-2
CASRPSILSGGRTDTQYF
TGCGCCAGCCGCCCTTCAATTCTTAGCGGGGGCCGCACAGATACGCAGTATTTT
>TRBJ1-1|.|TRBV30
CAWRRLLNTEAFF
TGTGCCTGGAGGCGGTTGTTGAACACTGAAGCTTTCTTT
>TRBJ2-1|.|TRBV11-2
CASSLGGGHFYDEQFF
TGTGCCAGCAGCTTAGGGGGGGGGCACTTTTACGATGAGCAGTTCTTC
>TRBJ2-7|.|TRBV28
CASRTGTIDIYEQYF
TGTGCCAGCAGGACCGGGACAATTGATATCTACGAGCAGTACTTC
>TRBJ2-4|.|TRBV2
CASSEGMEFENIQYF
TGTGCCAGCAGTGAAGGGATGGAGTTCGAAAACATTCAGTACTTC
>TRBJ2-7|TRBD2|TRBV6-6
CASSQGLVHLGEQYF
TGTGCCAGCAGCCAGGGACTAGTGCATCTCGGGGAGCAGTACTTC
>TRBJ2-7|TRBD2|TRBV18
CASRTSGSAYEQYF
TGTGCCAGCAGAACTAGCGGGAGCGCCTACGAGCAGTACTTC
>TRBJ2-3|TRBD2|TRBV2
CASGGLAGVRDTQYF
TGTGCCAGCGGGGGACTAGCGGGAGTCAGGGATACGCAGTATTTT
>TRBJ1-2|.|TRBV7-9
CASSPEIRGGYTF
TGTGCCAGCAGCCCAGAGATCCGCGGCGGCTACACCTTC
>TRBJ1-1|.|TRBV2
CASISTHTGAFF
TGTGCCAGCATTTCGACACACACTGGAGCTTTCTTT
>TRBJ2-3|TRBD2|TRBV29-1
CSVGAGVADTQYF
TGCAGCGTTGGCGCGGGAGTGGCCGATACGCAGTATTTT
>TRBJ1-2|TRBD1|TRBV29-1
CSVRQGYGYTF
TGCAGCGTTCGACAGGGCTATGGCTACACCTTC
>TRBJ2-3|.|TRBV28
CASSFRGRYTDTQYF
TGTGCCAGCAGTTTCCGGGGGAGGTACACAGATACGCAGTATTTT
>TRBJ1-1|TRBD1|TRBV28
CASRRTGGGNTEAFF
TGTGCCAGCAGACGGACAGGGGGCGGGAACACTGAAGCTTTCTTT
>TRBJ1-1|.|TRBV27
CASSFSAQGTEAFF
TGTGCCAGCAGTTTTTCAGCGCAAGGCACTGAAGCTTTCTTT
>TRBJ2-1|.|TRBV11-3
CASSLADGLNEQFF
TGTGCCAGCAGCTTAGCCGACGGGTTAAATGAGCAGTTCTTC
>TRBJ2-3|.|TRBV6-1
CASSEDGPGNTDTQYF
TGTGCCAGCAGTGAAGACGGCCCAGGTAACACAGATACGCAGTATTTT
>TRBJ1-2|TRBD1|TRBV19
CASSTQGNNYGYTF
TGTGCCAGTAGTACACAGGGGAATAACTATGGCTACACCTTC
>TRBJ1-3|.|TRBV6-5
CASSYGGDSGNTIYF
TGTGCCAGCAGTTACGGGGGGGACTCTGGAAACACCATATATTTT
>TRBJ2-1|TRBD2|TRBV27
CASSKEAGAYNEQFF
TGTGCCAGCAGTAAGGAAGCGGGAGCCTACAATGAGCAGTTCTTC
>TRBJ2-7|.|TRBV28
CASQTGSYEQYF
TGTGCCAGCCAGACAGGAAGCTACGAGCAGTACTTC